This T cell receptor (beta chain) was obtained from a study of identical twins. All donors were healthy Caucasians. Unique molecular identifiers were in the cDNA, with template-switch universal primer binding. TCRdb re-called the 5' RACE reads with MiXCR, one entry per CDR3 protein. The data show about 920,000 distinct CDR3 sequences, around an eighth seen once. CDR1 and CDR2 from the germline V gene are SGHTA and FQGNSA. This CDR3 contains 16 residues. V lost 1 base, J lost 8 bases, and 15 bases lay in between. This sample was shared with a second study, whose subject was yellow fever vaccine responses in identical twins.

This TCR derives from a woman aged 18-29 years in good health. J is TRBJ1-6 and V is TRBV7-2; possibly TRBD1 for D (5 bases). Sample: PBMCs. The DNA of the CDR3 is TGTGCCAGCAGCTTAGTGCCGGCGGGGGGGGATTCACCCCTCCACTTT. Encoded protein: CASSLVPAGGDSPLHF.